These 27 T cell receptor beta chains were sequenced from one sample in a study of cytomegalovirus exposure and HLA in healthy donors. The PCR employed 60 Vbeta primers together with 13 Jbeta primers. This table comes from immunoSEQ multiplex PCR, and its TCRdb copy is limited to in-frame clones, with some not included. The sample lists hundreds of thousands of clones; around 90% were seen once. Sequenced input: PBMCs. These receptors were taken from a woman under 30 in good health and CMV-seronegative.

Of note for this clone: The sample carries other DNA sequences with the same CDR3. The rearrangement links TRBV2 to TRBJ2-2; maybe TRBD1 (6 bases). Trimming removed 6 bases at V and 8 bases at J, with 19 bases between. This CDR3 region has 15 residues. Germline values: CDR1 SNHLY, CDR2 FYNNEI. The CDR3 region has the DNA TGTGCCAGCAGCTTAACAGGGTCGGGCACTGGGGAGCTGTTTTTT. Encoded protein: CASSLTGSGTGELFF.

The CDR3 sequence is CASRGDQGTAKNIQYF. CDR3 nucleotide sequence: TGTGCCAGCAGGGGAGACCAGGGGACGGCCAAAAACATTCAGTACTTC. This rearrangement joins TRBV2 to TRBJ2-4, with D maybe TRBD1 (6 bases). V gave up 6 bases and J gave up 1 base, with 16 bases separating them. The CDR3 length is 16 residues. Germline lookup yields CDR1 SNHLY and CDR2 FYNNEI.

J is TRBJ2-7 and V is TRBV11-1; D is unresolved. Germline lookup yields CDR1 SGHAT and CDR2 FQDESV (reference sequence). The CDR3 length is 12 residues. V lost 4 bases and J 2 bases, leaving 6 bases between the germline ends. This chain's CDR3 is CASSYNTYEQYF. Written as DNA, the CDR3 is TGTGCCAGCAGCTATAATACCTACGAGCAGTACTTC.

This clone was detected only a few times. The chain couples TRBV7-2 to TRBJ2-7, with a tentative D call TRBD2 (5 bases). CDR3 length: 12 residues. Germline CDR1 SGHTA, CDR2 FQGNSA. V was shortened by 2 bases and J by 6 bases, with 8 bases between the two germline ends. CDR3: CASSLYEGEQYF. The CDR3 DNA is TGTGCCAGCAGCTTATATGAGGGCGAGCAGTACTTC.

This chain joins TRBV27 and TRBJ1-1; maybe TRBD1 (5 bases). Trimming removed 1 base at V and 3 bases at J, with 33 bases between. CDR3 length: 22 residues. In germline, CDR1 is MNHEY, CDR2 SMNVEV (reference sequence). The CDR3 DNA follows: TGTGCCAGCAGTTTATTTTGGGTTGGGGCGATCGGGCAGGGAAGTCTCGACACTGAAGCTTTCTTT. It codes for CASSLFWVGAIGQGSLDTEAFF.

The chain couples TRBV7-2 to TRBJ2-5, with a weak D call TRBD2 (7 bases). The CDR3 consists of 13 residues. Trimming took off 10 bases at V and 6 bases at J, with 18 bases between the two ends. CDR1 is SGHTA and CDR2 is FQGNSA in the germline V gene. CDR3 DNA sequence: TGTGCCACCGTCCGAGGGGGGGGACAGACCCAGTACTTC. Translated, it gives CATVRGGGQTQYF.

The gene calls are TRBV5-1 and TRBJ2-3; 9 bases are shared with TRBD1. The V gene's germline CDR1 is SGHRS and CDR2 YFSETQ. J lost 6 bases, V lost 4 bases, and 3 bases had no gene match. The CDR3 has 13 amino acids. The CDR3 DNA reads TGCGCCAGCAGCCCCGGACAGGGGGATACGCAGTATTTT. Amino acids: CASSPGQGDTQYF.

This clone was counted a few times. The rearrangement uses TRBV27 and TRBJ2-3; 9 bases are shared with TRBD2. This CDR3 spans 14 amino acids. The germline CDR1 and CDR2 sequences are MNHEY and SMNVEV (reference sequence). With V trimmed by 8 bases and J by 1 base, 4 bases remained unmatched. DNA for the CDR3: TGTGCCAGCTGGCGGGGGGGGCGCACAGATACGCAGTATTTT. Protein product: CASWRGGRTDTQYF.

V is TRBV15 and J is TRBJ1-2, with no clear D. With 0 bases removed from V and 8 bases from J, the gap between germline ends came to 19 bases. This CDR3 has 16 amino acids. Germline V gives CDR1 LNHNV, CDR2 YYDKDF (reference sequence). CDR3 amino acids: CATSRDLGQDERGYTF. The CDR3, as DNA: TGTGCCACCAGCAGAGATCTAGGGCAAGATGAGCGGGGCTACACCTTC.

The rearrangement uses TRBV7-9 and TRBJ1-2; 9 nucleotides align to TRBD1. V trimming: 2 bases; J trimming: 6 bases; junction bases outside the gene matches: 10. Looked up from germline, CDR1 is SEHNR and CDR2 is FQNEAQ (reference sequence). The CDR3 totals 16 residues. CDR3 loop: CASSLIMGQGPDGYTF. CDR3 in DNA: TGTGCCAGCAGCTTAATTATGGGACAGGGCCCAGATGGCTACACCTTC.

The CDR3: CASSRISKTVDYNSPLHF. The CDR3 nucleotides are TGTGCCAGCAGTCGAATTTCAAAGACAGTTGACTATAATTCACCCCTCCACTTT. This chain links TRBV27 with TRBJ1-6; a possible D gene is TRBD1 (5 bases). The germline V gene has CDR1 MNHEY and CDR2 SMNVEV (reference sequence). V was pared by 5 bases and J by 3 bases, with 20 bases between. This CDR3 region has 18 residues.

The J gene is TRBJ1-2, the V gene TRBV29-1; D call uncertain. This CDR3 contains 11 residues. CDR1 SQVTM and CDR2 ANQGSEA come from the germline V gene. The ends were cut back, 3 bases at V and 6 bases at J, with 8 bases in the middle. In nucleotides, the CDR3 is TGCAGCGTTGAGACATCCGATGGCTACACCTTC. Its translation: CSVETSDGYTF.

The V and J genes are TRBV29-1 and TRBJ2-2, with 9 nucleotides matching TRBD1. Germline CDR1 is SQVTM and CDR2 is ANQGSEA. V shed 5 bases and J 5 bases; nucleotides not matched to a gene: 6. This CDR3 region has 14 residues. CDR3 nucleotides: TGCAGCGTTTTGGGACAGGGCCTAACCGGGGAGCTGTTTTTT. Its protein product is CSVLGQGLTGELFF.

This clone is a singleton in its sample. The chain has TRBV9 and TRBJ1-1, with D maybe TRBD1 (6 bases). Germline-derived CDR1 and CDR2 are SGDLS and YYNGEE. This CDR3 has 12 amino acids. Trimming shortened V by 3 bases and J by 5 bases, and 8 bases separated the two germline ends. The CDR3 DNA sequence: TGTGCCAGCAGCGAACAGGGTACTGAAGCTTTCTTT. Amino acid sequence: CASSEQGTEAFF. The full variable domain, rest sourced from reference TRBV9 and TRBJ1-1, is DSGVTQTPKHLITATGQRVTLRCSPRSGDLSVYWYQQSLDQGLQFLIQYYNGEERAKGNILERFSAQQFPDLHSELNLSSLELGDSALYFCASSEQGTEAFFGQGTRLTVV.

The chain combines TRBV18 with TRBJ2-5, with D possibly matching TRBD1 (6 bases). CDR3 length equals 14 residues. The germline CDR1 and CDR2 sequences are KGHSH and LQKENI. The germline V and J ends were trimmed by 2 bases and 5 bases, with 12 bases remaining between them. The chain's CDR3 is CASSPSQGSETQYF. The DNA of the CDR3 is TGTGCCAGCTCACCATCCCAGGGGTCTGAGACCCAGTACTTC.

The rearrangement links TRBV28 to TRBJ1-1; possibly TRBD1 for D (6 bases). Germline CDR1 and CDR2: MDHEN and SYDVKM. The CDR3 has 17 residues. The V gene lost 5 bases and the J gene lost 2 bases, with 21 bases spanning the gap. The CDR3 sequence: CASSPLDMRGTNTEAFF. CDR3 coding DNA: TGTGCCAGCAGTCCCCTTGATATGAGAGGGACAAACACTGAAGCTTTCTTT.

The CDR3 nucleotides are TGTGCCTGGAGTAACTACGGTCCTTCCGAGCAGTACTTC. Residues: CAWSNYGPSEQYF. The chain has TRBV30 and TRBJ2-7; unclear D gene. The CDR3 has 13 amino acids. The germline V gene has CDR1 GTSNPN and CDR2 SVGIG (reference sequence). Trimming took off 2 bases at V and 6 bases at J, with 14 bases between the two ends.

CDR3 region: CASSPPGGDRGRERPQHF. Written as DNA, the CDR3 is TGTGCCAGCAGCCCCCCTGGTGGAGACAGGGGACGCGAAAGGCCCCAGCATTTT. This chain joins TRBV9 and TRBJ1-5; TRBD1 agrees at 8 bases. This CDR3 spans 18 amino acids. V shed 4 bases, J shed 9 bases, and the junction held 21 bases outside the gene matches. The germline gives CDR1 SGDLS, CDR2 YYNGEE.

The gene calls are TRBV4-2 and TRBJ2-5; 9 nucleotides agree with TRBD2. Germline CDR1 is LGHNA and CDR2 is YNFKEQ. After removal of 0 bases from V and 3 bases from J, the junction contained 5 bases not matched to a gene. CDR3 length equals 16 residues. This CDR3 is CASSQDATSGEETQYF. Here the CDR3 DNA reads TGTGCCAGCAGCCAAGATGCGACTAGCGGTGAAGAGACCCAGTACTTC.

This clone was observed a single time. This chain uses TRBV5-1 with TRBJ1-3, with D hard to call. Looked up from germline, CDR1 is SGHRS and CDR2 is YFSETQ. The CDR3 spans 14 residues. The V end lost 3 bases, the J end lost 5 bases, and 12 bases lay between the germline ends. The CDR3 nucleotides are TGCGCCAGCAGCTCAGGTATATCCCGAAACACCATATATTTT. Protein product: CASSSGISRNTIYF.

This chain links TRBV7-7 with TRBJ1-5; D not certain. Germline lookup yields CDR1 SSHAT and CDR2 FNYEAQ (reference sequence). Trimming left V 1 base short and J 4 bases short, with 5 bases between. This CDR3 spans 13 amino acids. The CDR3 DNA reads TGTGCCAGCAGCTTAGGGGCTAATCAGCCCCAGCATTTT. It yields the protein CASSLGANQPQHF. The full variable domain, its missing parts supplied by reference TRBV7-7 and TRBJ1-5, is GAGVSQSPRYKVTKRGQDVTLRCDPISSHATLYWYQQALGQGPEFLTYFNYEAQPDKSGLPSDRFSAERPEGSISTLTIQRTEQRDSAMYRCASSLGANQPQHFGDGTRLSIL.

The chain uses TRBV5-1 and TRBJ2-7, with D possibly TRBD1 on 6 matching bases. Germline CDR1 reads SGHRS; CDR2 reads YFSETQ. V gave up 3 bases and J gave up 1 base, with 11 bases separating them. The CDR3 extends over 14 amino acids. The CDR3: CASSSQQGSYEQYF. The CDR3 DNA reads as TGCGCCAGCAGCTCCCAGCAGGGGTCCTACGAGCAGTACTTC.

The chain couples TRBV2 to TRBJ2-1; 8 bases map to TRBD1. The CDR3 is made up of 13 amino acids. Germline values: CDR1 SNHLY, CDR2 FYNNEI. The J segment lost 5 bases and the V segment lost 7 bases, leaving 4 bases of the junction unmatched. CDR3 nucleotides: TGTGCCAGCAAGGACAGGGCGGACAATGAGCAGTTCTTC. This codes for CASKDRADNEQFF.

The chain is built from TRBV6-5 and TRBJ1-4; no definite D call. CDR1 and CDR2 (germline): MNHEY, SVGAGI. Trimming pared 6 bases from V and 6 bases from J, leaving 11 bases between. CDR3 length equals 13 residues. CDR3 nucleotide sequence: TGTGCCAGCAGACGGGTCCCCTATGAAAAACTGTTTTTT. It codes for CASRRVPYEKLFF.

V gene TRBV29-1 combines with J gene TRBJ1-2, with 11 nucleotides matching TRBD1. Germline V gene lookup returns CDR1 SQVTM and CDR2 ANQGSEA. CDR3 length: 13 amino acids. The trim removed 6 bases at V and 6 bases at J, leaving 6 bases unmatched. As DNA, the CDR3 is TGCAGCGTATTTGGACAGGGGGCGAATGGCTACACCTTC. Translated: CSVFGQGANGYTF.

CDR3 amino acids: CASSHTTWAGGTAGELFF. The CDR3 DNA reads TGCGCCAGCAGCCACACCACCTGGGCGGGGGGGACGGCCGGGGAGCTGTTTTTT. The rearrangement joins TRBV4-1 to TRBJ2-2; 9 bases match TRBD2. Trimming at V came to 3 bases and at J to 6 bases, leaving 14 bases not matched to a gene. The CDR3 has 18 amino acids. Germline lookup yields CDR1 MGHRA and CDR2 YSYEKL.

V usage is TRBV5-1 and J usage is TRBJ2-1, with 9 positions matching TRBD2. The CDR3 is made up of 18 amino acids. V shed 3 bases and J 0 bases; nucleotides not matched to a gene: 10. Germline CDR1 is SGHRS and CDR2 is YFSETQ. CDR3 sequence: CASSSRGAGGPSYNEQFF. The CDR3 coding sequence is TGCGCCAGCAGCTCCCGAGGAGCGGGGGGCCCCTCCTACAATGAGCAGTTCTTC.